Sequencing of this TCR beta chain was carried out in a study of blood T cells in healthy people across ages. Study-level points and caveats: Older age coincided with a roughly linear decline in TCR beta diversity per million T cells.

This clonotype occurred a few times. The antigen is not known. PBMCs were isolated at a quantity of at least 6 million per sample. The amount of total RNA extracted per sample was at least 5.5 micrograms. Then a second PCR, running roughly 6 to 11 cycles, was carried out with a sample-barcoded 5' primer and a J-beta primer mix. TCRdb re-analysed the 5' RACE reads in MiXCR, keeping a single row per CDR3 protein. Among some 760,000 distinct CDR3 sequences listed, 20% to 25% were seen once. Trimming took off 4 bases at V and 4 bases at J, with 17 bases between the two ends. Germline CDR1 reads MDHEN; CDR2 reads SYDVKM. The CDR3 totals 15 residues. The same sample was also studied in work on T cells of mothers and their children.

Sequences were obtained from blood. The sequence came from a boy younger than 18 in good health. V gene TRBV28 combines with J gene TRBJ2-7; D might be TRBD1 (6 bases). The CDR3 nucleotides are TGTGCCAGCAGTTCTTGGCCCCAGGGGTTATACGAGCAGTACTTC. Translating it yields CASSSWPQGLYEQYF.